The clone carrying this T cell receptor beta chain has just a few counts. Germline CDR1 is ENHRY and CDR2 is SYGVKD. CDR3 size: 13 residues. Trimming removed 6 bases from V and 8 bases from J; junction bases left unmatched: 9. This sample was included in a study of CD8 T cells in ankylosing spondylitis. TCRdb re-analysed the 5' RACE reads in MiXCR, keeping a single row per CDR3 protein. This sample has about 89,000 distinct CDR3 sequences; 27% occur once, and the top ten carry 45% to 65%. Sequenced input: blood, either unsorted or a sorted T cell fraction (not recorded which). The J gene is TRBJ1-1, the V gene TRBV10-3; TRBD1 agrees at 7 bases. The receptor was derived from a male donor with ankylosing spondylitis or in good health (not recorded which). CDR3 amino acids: CAISGTVDKEAFF. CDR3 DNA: TGTGCCATCAGCGGGACAGTAGACAAAGAAGCTTTCTTT.